This TCR beta chain is from a study of PD-1 blockade in classical Hodgkin lymphoma. Trimming left V 3 bases short and J 7 bases short, with 13 bases between. Germline values: CDR1 SGHAT, CDR2 FQNNGV. The CDR3 runs 14 residues. A note on this clone: Its antigen is undetermined.

Study results and limitations: Relapsed/refractory patients reportedly had lower baseline diversity than newly diagnosed patients. Similar baseline diversity was found in complete responders and newly diagnosed patients. Exclusion was applied to patients who started nivolumab under 1 year after ASCT.

TCRdb's copy holds only in-frame clones and misses some; the assay was immunoSEQ multiplex PCR. The sample has tens of thousands of clones; nearly 90% are singletons. All the patients suffered relapse after autologous stem cell transplantation, and brentuximab vedotin exposure differed. Best overall response was complete response, partial response or progressive disease in these relapsed/refractory classical Hodgkin lymphoma patients. This sequence joins TRBV11-2 and TRBJ2-1; a possible D gene is TRBD2 (6 bases). This material consisted of peripheral blood mononuclear cells (PBMCs), taken before the second cycle of nivolumab. The receptor was derived from a human donor with classical Hodgkin lymphoma. The CDR3, as DNA: TGTGCCAGCAGCTTCGGGGGTTCCCGGAATGAGCAGTTCTTC. Protein sequence: CASSFGGSRNEQFF.